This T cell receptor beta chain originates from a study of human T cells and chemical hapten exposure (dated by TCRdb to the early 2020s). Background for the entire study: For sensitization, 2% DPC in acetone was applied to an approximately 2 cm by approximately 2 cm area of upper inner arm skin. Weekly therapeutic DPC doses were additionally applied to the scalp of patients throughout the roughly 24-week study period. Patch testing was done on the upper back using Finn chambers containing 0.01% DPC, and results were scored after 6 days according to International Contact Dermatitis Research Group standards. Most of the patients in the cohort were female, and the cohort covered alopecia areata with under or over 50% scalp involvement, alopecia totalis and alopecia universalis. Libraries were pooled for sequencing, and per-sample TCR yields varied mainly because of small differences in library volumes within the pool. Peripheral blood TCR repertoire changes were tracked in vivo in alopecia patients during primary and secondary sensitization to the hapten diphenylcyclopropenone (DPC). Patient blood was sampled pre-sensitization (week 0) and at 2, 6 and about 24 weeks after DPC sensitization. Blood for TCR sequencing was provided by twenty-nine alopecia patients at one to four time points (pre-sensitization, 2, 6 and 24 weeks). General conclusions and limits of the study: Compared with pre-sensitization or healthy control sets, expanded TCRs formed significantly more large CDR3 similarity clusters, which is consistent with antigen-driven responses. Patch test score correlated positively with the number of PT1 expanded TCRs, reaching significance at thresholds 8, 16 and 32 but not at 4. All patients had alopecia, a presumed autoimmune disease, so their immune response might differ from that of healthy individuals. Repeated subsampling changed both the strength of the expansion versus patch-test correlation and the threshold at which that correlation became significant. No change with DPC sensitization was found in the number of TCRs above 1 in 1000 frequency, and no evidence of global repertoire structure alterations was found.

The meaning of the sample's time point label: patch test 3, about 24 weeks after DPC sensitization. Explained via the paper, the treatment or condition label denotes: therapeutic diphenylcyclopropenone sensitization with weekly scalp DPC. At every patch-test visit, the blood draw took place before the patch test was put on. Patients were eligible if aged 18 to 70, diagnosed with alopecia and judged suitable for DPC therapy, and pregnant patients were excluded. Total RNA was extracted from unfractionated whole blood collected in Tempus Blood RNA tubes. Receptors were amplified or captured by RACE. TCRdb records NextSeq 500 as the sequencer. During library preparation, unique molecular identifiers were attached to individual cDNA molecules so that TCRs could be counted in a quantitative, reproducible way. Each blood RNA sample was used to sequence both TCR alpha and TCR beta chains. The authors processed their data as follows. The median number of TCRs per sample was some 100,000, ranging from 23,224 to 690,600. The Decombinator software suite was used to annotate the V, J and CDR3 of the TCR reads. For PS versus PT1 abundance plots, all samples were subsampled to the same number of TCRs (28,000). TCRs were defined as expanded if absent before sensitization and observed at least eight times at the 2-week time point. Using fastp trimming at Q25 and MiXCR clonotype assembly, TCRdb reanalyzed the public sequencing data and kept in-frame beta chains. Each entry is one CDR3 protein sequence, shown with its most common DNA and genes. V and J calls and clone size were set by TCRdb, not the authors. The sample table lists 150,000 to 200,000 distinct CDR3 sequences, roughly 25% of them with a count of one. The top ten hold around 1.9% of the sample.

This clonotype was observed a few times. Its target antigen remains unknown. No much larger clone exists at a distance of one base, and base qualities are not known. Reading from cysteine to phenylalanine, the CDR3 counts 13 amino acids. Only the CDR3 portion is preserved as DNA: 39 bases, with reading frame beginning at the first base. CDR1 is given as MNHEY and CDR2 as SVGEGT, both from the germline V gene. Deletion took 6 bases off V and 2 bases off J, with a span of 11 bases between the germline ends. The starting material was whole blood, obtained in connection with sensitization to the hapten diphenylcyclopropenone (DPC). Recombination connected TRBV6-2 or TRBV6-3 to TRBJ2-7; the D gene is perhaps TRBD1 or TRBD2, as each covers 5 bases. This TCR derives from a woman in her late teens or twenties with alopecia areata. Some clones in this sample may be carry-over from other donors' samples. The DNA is TGTGCCAGCAGACGAGGGGACGCCTACGAGCAGTACTTC. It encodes CASRRGDAYEQYF.